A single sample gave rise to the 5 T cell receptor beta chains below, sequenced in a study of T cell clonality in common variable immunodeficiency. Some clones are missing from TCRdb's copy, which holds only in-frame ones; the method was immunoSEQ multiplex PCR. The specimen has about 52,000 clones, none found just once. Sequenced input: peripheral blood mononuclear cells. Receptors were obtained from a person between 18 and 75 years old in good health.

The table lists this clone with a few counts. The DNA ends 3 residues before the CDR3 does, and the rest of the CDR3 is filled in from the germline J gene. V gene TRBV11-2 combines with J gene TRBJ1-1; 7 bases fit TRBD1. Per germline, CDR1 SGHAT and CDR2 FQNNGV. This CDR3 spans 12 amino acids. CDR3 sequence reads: CASSLTGLKAFF. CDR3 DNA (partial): TGTGCCAGCAGCTTGACAGGGCTGAAA.

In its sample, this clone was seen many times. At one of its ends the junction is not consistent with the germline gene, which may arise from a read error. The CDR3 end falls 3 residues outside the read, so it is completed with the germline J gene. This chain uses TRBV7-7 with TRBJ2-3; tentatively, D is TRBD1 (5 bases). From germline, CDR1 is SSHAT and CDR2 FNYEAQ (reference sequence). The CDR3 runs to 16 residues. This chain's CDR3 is CASSPGPRGVTDTQYF. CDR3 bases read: TGTGCTAGCAGCCCAGGGCCCCGCGGTGTCACAGATACG.

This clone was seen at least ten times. The CDR3 loop is CASSLEGNYGYTF. The CDR3 DNA, read in part, is TGTGCCAGCAGCTTAGAAGGGAACTATGGC. This sequence joins TRBV11-2 and TRBJ1-2; no clear D. Read sequence stops 3 residues before the CDR3 end, and the germline J gene provides the missing end. Germline CDR1 SGHAT, CDR2 FQNNGV. This CDR3 contains 13 residues. V was clipped by 0 bases and J by 2 bases, with 4 bases between them.

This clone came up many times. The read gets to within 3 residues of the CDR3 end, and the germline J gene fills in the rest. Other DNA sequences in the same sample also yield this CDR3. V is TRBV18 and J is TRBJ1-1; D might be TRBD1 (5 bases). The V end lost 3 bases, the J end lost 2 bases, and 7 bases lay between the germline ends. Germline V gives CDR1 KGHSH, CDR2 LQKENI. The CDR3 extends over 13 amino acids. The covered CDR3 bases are TGTGCCAGCTCACCGGGGGGAAACACTGAA. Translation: CASSPGGNTE. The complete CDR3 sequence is CASSPGGNTEAFF.

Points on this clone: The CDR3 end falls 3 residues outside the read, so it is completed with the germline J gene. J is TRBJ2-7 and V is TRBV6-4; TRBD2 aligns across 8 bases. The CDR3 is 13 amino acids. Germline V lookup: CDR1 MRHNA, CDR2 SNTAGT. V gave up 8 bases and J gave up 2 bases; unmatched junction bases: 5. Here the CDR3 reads CASGLARTYEQYF. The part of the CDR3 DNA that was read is TGTGCCAGCGGACTAGCTCGAACCTACGAG.